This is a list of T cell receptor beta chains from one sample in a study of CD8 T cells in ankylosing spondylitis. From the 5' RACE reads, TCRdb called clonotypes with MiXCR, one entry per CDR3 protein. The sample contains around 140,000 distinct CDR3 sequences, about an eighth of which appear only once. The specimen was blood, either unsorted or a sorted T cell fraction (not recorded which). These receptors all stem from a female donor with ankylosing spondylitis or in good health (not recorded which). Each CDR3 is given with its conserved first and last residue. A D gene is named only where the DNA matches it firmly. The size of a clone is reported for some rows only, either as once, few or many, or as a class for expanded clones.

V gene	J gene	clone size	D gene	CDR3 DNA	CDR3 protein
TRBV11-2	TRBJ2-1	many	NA	TGTGCCAGCAGCTTAGCTTCCTACAATGAGCAGTTCTTC	CASSLASYNEQFF
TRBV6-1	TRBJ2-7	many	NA	TGTGCCAGCAGTGATACGGGGGAGCAGTACTTC	CASSDTGEQYF
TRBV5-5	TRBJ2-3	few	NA	TGTGCCAGCAGATTAACAGGGAGCACAGATACGCAGTATTTT	CASRLTGSTDTQYF
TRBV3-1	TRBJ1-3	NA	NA	TGTGCCAGCAGCCAAGAGGGGGACGCGTCAAACACCATATATTTT	CASSQEGDASNTIYF
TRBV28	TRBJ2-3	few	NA	TGTGCCAGCTATTACCAAGGGGACACAGATACGCAGTATTTT	CASYYQGDTDTQYF
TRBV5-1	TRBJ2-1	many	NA	TGCGCCAGCAGCTTACAGCCCCCCGGAGTCGACAATGAGCAGTTCTTC	CASSLQPPGVDNEQFF
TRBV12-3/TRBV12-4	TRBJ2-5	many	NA	TGTGCCAGCATGTCATCAGGTCAAGAGACCCAGTACTTC	CASMSSGQETQYF
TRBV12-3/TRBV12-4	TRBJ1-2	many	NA	TGTGCCAGCACCACCCAGGGGACGGGTGGCTACACCTTC	CASTTQGTGGYTF
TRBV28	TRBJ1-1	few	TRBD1	TGTGCCAGCAGCAAACAGGGGGGGGCTTTGAACACTGAAGCTTTCTTT	CASSKQGGALNTEAFF
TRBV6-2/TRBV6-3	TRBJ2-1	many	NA	TGTGCCAGCAGTCAGGGTTTAAATGAGCAGTTCTTC	CASSQGLNEQFF
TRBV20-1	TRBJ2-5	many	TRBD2	TGCAGTGCTAGTCACCCGGGGGGACTTGGGACTAGCGGGAGTTCGAGGAAGACCCAGTACTTC	CSASHPGGLGTSGSSRKTQYF
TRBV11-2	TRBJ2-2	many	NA	TGTGCCAGCAGCTTAGTTGGAGGCGACCTCACCGGGGAGCTGTTTTTT	CASSLVGGDLTGELFF
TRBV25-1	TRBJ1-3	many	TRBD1	TGTGCCAGCAGTGACCGACAGGGAACTGGAAACACCATATATTTT	CASSDRQGTGNTIYF
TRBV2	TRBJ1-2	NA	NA	TGTGCCAGCAGCGTGACACAGACTAACTATGGCTACACCTTC	CASSVTQTNYGYTF
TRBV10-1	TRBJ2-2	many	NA	TGCGCCAGCAGTTTCAGGGATGCAGGTACCGGGGAGCTGTTTTTT	CASSFRDAGTGELFF
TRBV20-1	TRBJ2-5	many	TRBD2	TGCAGTGCTAGTACAGCGGGAGCAGAGACCCAGTACTTC	CSASTAGAETQYF
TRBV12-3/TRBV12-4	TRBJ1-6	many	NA	TGTGCCAGCAGTTTAGATAGGGATTCACCCCTCCACTTT	CASSLDRDSPLHF
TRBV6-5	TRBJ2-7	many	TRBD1	TGTGCCAGCAGTTCAGGGACAGGGGGCTCCTACGAGCAGTACTTC	CASSSGTGGSYEQYF
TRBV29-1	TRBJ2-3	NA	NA	TGCAGCGTCCTAGGGTACCGGGGGACTAGCACAGATACGCAGTATTTT	CSVLGYRGTSTDTQYF